The subject of this entry is one TCR beta chain. In germline, CDR1 is SGHTA, CDR2 FQGTGA. Trimming took 5 bases from V and 3 from J, leaving 20 bases between them. The CDR3 sequence is 17 residues long. Cohort assignment relied on participant-reported clinical history. Donors of Cohort 3 who recovered were those that had two negative PCRs, clearance, or symptom resolution. The entry originates in a study of blood T cell repertoires in COVID-19. Turning to the study itself: Sources were T cells, B-cell-depleted T cells, or PBMCs; the material itself was cDNA or gDNA.

As processed by the authors: Estimates of nucleated cell counts were drawn from the amplification of reference gene primers. Sequenced by immunoSEQ multiplex PCR; TCRdb stores in-frame clones only, minus some. V and J calls and clone size are as listed in that table; D and trimming were resolved from the DNA. Of fewer than 300,000 clones in the sample, roughly 85% are singletons; the top ten hold 2% to 3%. The sample consisted of PBMCs or T cells enriched from blood (not recorded which). V usage is TRBV7-3 and J usage is TRBJ2-1; D is uncertain. This TCR was sampled from a woman aged 45 to 65 who had recovered from COVID-19. The CDR3 protein is CASSPQPTVINYNEQFF. The CDR3 nucleotides are TGTGCCAGCAGCCCCCAACCGACTGTTATCAACTACAATGAGCAGTTCTTC.